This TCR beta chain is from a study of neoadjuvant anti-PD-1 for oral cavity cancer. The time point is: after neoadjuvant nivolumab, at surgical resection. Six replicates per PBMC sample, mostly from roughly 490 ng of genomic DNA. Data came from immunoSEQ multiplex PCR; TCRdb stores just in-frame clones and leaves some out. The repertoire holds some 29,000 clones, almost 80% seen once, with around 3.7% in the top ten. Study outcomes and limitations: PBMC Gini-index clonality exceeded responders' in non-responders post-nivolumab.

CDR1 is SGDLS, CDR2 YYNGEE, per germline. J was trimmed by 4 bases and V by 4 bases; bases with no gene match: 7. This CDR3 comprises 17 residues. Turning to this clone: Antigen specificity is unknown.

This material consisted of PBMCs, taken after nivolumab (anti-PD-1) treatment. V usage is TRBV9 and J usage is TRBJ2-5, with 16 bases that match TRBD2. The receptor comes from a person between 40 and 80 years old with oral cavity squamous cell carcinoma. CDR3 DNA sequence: TGTGCCAGCAGCCGCGGGACTAGCGGGGGGGATGGAGAGACCCAGTACTTC. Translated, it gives CASSRGTSGGDGETQYF.